These T cell receptor beta chains were read from a single sample in a study of vaccination effects on CD4 cells after COVID-19. This table comes from immunoSEQ multiplex PCR, and its TCRdb copy is limited to in-frame clones, with some not included. Among tens of thousands of clones, roughly 79% were seen once, and the ten largest hold about 5.3%. Their recognized antigens are unknown. The specimen was CD4+ T cells from PBMCs cultured with SARS-CoV-2 spike peptides, collected after COVID-19 vaccination. All receptors derive from a human donor who received a COVID-19 vaccine. Some clones in this sample may be carry-over from other donors' samples. CDR3s include the opening cysteine and the closing phenylalanine or tryptophan. D genes are given only for firm matches. The size of a clone is reported for some rows only, either as once, few or many, or as a class for expanded clones.

TRBJ1-4,-,TRBV7-8,-,TGTGCCAGCAGCGGAGGGGTGAGGGACACGTATGAAAAACTGTTTTTT,CASSGGVRDTYEKLFF
TRBJ2-1,-,TRBV5-1,-,TGCGCCAGCAGTTTCGGACAGTACGACTACAATGAGCAGTTCTTC,CASSFGQYDYNEQFF
TRBJ1-2,-,TRBV10-3,-,TGTGCCATCAGTGAGTGGAATCGTGGCTACACCTTC,CAISEWNRGYTF
TRBJ1-6,-,TRBV23-1,-,TGCGCCAGCAGTCAATCGAGGGTAGACAGTCCGTTT,CASSQSRVDSPF
TRBJ1-3,-,TRBV6-2/TRBV6-3,TRBD1,TGTGCCAGCAGCCTTCGGGGGACAGAGAGAAACACCATATATTTT,CASSLRGTERNTIYF
TRBJ2-3,-,TRBV10-2,-,TGCGCCAGCAATTTTTATAGGACAGATACGCAGTATTTT,CASNFYRTDTQYF
TRBJ2-1,-,TRBV5-6,TRBD1,TGTGCCAGCAGCTTTAAGGGACAGGGGTATTACAATGAGCAGTTCTTC,CASSFKGQGYYNEQFF
TRBJ2-5,-,TRBV19,TRBD2,TGTGCCAGTAGTTCCCGTTTTACTAGCGGCCCCCCGAAGACCCAGTACTTC,CASSSRFTSGPPKTQYF
TRBJ1-5,-,TRBV15,-,TGTGCCACCAGCAGAGTTCGGGGGGGAAGCAATCAGCCCCAGCATTTT,CATSRVRGGSNQPQHF
TRBJ2-4,-,TRBV11-2,-,TGTGCCAGCAGCTTAGTCCGCAGACTAGCCAAAAACATTCAGTACTTC,CASSLVRRLAKNIQYF
TRBJ2-1,-,TRBV3-1/TRBV3-2,-,TGTGCCAGCAGCCGGAAACAGGTGACTTTTGGCAATGAGCAGTTCTTC,CASSRKQVTFGNEQFF
TRBJ1-2,-,TRBV14,-,TGTGCCAGCAGCCAGACCCACAGCGACTCTAGCGGCTACACCTTC,CASSQTHSDSSGYTF
TRBJ2-1,-,TRBV6-5,-,TGTGCCAGCAGTTTGGGACGGACTTGGAACAATGAGCAGTTCTTC,CASSLGRTWNNEQFF
TRBJ2-2,-,TRBV2,-,TGTGCCAGCAGTGGGGATAGCACCGGGGAGCTGTTTTTT,CASSGDSTGELFF
TRBJ1-5,-,TRBV7-2,-,TGTGCCAGCAGCTTAGACAAAAATCAGCCCCAGCATTTT,CASSLDKNQPQHF
TRBJ1-2,-,TRBV24-1,-,TGTGCCACCAGTGGTTATGGGGATGGCTACACCTTC,CATSGYGDGYTF
TRBJ2-2,once,TRBV27,-,TGTGCCAGCAGCAGGGGAGGGGGCACCGGGGAGCTGTTTTTT,CASSRGGGTGELFF
TRBJ1-5,-,TRBV3-1/TRBV3-2,-,TGTGCCAGCAGCAGTCAGGGGCGGAATCAGCCCCAGCATTTT,CASSSQGRNQPQHF
TRBJ2-1,-,TRBV21-1,-,TGTGCCAGCAGCAAAGGGGGTCTGAGCTCCTACAATGAGCAGTTCTTC,CASSKGGLSSYNEQFF
TRBJ2-5,-,TRBV5-1,-,TGCGCCAGCAGCTTGACACAAGAGACCCAGTACTTC,CASSLTQETQYF
TRBJ1-5,-,TRBV4-1,-,TGCGCCAGCAGCCAAGATTCGGCGGGATCGGGCAATCAGCCCCAGCATTTT,CASSQDSAGSGNQPQHF
TRBJ2-2,-,TRBV11-2,-,TGTGCCAGCAGCTTAGATAGCGCGAACACCGGGGAGCTGTTTTTT,CASSLDSANTGELFF
TRBJ2-6,-,TRBV7-9,-,TGTGCCAGCAGCTTTGTAGAACCCCTCTCTGGGGCCAACGTCCTGACTTTC,CASSFVEPLSGANVLTF
TRBJ1-1,once,TRBV7-2,-,TGTGCCAGCAGCTTAGCAGGGGTGAACACTGAAGCTTTCTTT,CASSLAGVNTEAFF
TRBJ2-1,-,TRBV4-3,-,TGCGCCAGCAGCCAAGGCGATCGGAGGGATGAGCAGTTCTTC,CASSQGDRRDEQFF
TRBJ1-2,-,TRBV9,-,TGTGCCAGCAGCGTAGGAGGACCCACTAACTATGGCTACACCTTC,CASSVGGPTNYGYTF
TRBJ1-5,-,TRBV19,-,TGTGCCAGTAGCATCCGGGACGGTTATCAGCCCCAGCATTTT,CASSIRDGYQPQHF
TRBJ1-6,-,TRBV18,-,TGTGCCAGCTCACCACCGGGTCGAAATTCACCCCTCCACTTT,CASSPPGRNSPLHF
TRBJ2-1,few,TRBV18,-,TGTGCCAGCTCCCCGGGGGTCCCCAGGGATGAGCAGTTCTTC,CASSPGVPRDEQFF
TRBJ1-2,once,TRBV9,-,TGTGCCAGCAGCGTAGGACGGTTACGGGGAGGGGACTATGGCTACACCTTC,CASSVGRLRGGDYGYTF
TRBJ2-5,-,TRBV5-1,-,TGCGCCAGCAGCTTAGGTGCTGGAAGAGAGACCCAGTACTTC,CASSLGAGRETQYF
TRBJ1-5,once,TRBV27,-,TGTGCCGCCCCAATGGGCAGGGGCAATCAGCCCCAGCATTTT,CAAPMGRGNQPQHF
TRBJ1-2,-,TRBV5-4,-,TGTGCCAGCAGCGTGGACAGAGACTATGGCTACACCTTC,CASSVDRDYGYTF
TRBJ2-3,-,TRBV5-1,-,TGCGCCAGCAGCCCCCCCCGAGCGGAAAGCACAGATACGCAGTATTTT,CASSPPRAESTDTQYF
TRBJ1-5,-,TRBV12-2,-,TGTGCAAGTCGCTTCCAGCCGTATAGCAATCAGCCCCAGCATTTT,CASRFQPYSNQPQHF
TRBJ2-4,-,TRBV21-1,-,TGTGCCAGCATTGACACGGAGATTCAGTACTTC,CASIDTEIQYF
TRBJ2-3,-,TRBV9,-,TGTGCCAGCGGCAGGCAGGGAACAACAGATACGCAGTATTTT,CASGRQGTTDTQYF
TRBJ1-1,-,TRBV7-2,-,TGTGCCAGCAGCTTAGGGGGCAGGAACACTGAAGCTTTCTTT,CASSLGGRNTEAFF
TRBJ2-3,-,TRBV7-3,-,TGTGCCAGCAGCACCCGACCGTCCACAGCCGATACGCAGTATTTT,CASSTRPSTADTQYF
TRBJ1-1,-,TRBV15,-,TGTGCCACCAGCAGAGATCTCGGGGGGCTCAACACTGAAGCTTTCTTT,CATSRDLGGLNTEAFF
TRBJ2-2,-,TRBV18,-,TGTGCCAGCTCACCGGTAACGAACACCGGGGAGCTGTTTTTT,CASSPVTNTGELFF
TRBJ1-3,few,TRBV9,-,TGTGCCAGCAGCCCAGGCCTGGGCTCTGGAAACACCATATATTTT,CASSPGLGSGNTIYF
TRBJ2-5,-,TRBV24-1,TRBD1,TGTGCCACCAGTGGCAGGGGGTGGGAGACCCAGTACTTC,CATSGRGWETQYF
TRBJ1-1,-,TRBV5-1,-,TGCGCCAGCAGCTTGGGGGGCATGAACACTGAAGCTTTCTTT,CASSLGGMNTEAFF
TRBJ1-5,-,TRBV30,TRBD1,TGTGCCTGGAGTGAAACAGGGGATCAGCCCCAGCATTTT,CAWSETGDQPQHF
TRBJ1-1,-,TRBV5-1,-,TGCGCCAGCAGCTTGGGTGGGGGGGACACTGAAGCTTTCTTT,CASSLGGGDTEAFF
TRBJ1-5,-,TRBV18,-,TGTGCCAGCTCACCACCGGCGGGCTCCGGCGGCAATCAGCCCCAGCATTTT,CASSPPAGSGGNQPQHF
TRBJ1-2,-,TRBV6-5,-,TGTGCCAGCAGGGGAGCGGGGTTCTTCGGCTACACCTTC,CASRGAGFFGYTF
TRBJ2-5,-,TRBV5-6,TRBD2,TGTGCCAGCAGCTGGGGACTAGCTGAGACCCAGTACTTC,CASSWGLAETQYF
TRBJ2-2,-,TRBV6-6,-,TGTGCCAGTCGGGCCGGCCCCAACACCGGGGAGCTGTTTTTT,CASRAGPNTGELFF
TRBJ2-2,once,TRBV29-1,-,TGCAGCGTTTTCAGACAGTTCCCCTCCATCGGGGAGCTGTTTTTT,CSVFRQFPSIGELFF
TRBJ1-1,once,TRBV19,-,TGTGCCAGTATGAGGGAAGCTTTCTTT,CASMREAFF
TRBJ2-3,-,TRBV7-6,-,TGTGCCAGCAGCTTATATGGTACGGGAGATACGCAGTATTTT,CASSLYGTGDTQYF
TRBJ1-1,-,TRBV10-3,-,TGTGCCATCAGTGAGCGGGGTTTATCCGAAGCTTTCTTT,CAISERGLSEAFF
TRBJ2-5,-,TRBV2,TRBD1,TGTGCCAGCAGTGAAGCAAGGACAGGGGGAGAGACCCAGTACTTC,CASSEARTGGETQYF
TRBJ2-3,-,TRBV12-2,-,TGTGCAAGTCGCTTAGCGCATCCAGATACGCAGTATTTT,CASRLAHPDTQYF
TRBJ2-3,-,TRBV9,TRBD2,TGTGCCAGCAGCCTCCGAGCGGGGGGAATCACAGATACGCAGTATTTT,CASSLRAGGITDTQYF